Listed here are 7 T cell receptor beta chains from one sample, sequenced in a study of blood T cell repertoires in COVID-19. The method was immunoSEQ multiplex PCR; TCRdb's version includes in-frame clones alone and lacks a portion of them. Altogether 110,000 to 150,000 clones are present, roughly 80% being singletons, with the ten largest covering around 5.5%. The sequencing input was PBMCs or T cells enriched from blood (not recorded which). The receptors were gathered from a middle-aged man with acute COVID-19.

The V gene is TRBV6-5, the J gene TRBJ1-2; TRBD1 matches at 7 bases. CDR3 size: 15 residues. Germline V gene data show CDR1 as MNHEY and CDR2 as SVGAGI. The V gene end was trimmed by 5 bases and the J gene end by 6 bases; junction bases not matched to a gene: 12. DNA for the CDR3: TGTGCCAGCAGTCCTACCTTCGTGACAGGGAATGGCTACACCTTC. Residues: CASSPTFVTGNGYTF.

The chain recombines TRBV5-6 with TRBJ1-4; weak D call: TRBD1 (6 bases). The CDR3 is 15 residues long. Germline V lookup: CDR1 SGHDT, CDR2 YYEEEE. Trimming left V 0 bases short and J 3 bases short, with 9 bases between. The CDR3 spells CASSLGQGSNEKLFF. The CDR3 DNA follows: TGTGCCAGCAGCTTGGGGCAGGGGTCTAATGAAAAACTGTTTTTT.

In its sample, this clone was seen a few times. The CDR3 bases are TGTGCCACCAGCAGAGACAGGCGAGCGAACACCGGGGAGCTGTTTTTT. It codes for CATSRDRRANTGELFF. The chain recombines TRBV15 with TRBJ2-2; D is ambiguous. Trimming cost V 0 bases and J 0 bases, with 8 bases left between them. Looked up from germline, CDR1 is LNHNV and CDR2 is YYDKDF (reference sequence). The CDR3 is 16 amino acids.

The chain couples TRBV28 to TRBJ2-5; a weak D match, TRBD2 (5 bases). The V gene lost 4 bases and the J gene lost 5 bases, with 14 bases spanning the gap. The CDR3 sequence is 14 residues long. The V gene's germline CDR1 is MDHEN and CDR2 SYDVKM. DNA of the CDR3: TGTGCCAGCAGTTCCCCTGGACTTTGGGAGACCCAGTACTTC. It translates to CASSSPGLWETQYF.

The chain couples TRBV7-2 to TRBJ1-1; 9 bases fit TRBD1. With 5 bases clipped from V and 1 base from J, the junction kept 5 bases outside the gene matches. The CDR3 has 15 residues. Germline-derived CDR1 and CDR2 are SGHTA and FQGNSA. This chain's CDR3 is CASSRPGQGNTEAFF. CDR3 sequence (DNA): TGTGCCAGCAGCCGGCCGGGACAGGGGAACACTGAAGCTTTCTTT.

This chain uses TRBV6-6 with TRBJ1-4; 9 bases are a match to TRBD1. This CDR3 is built from 17 residues. Losses at the gene ends were 5 bases for V and 0 bases for J; bases not matched to a gene: 7. Germline values: CDR1 MNHNY, CDR2 SVGAGI (reference sequence). The CDR3 sequence: CASSPGQGLPTNEKLFF. CDR3 nucleotide sequence: TGTGCCAGCAGTCCCGGACAGGGGTTGCCAACTAATGAAAAACTGTTTTTT.

This chain connects TRBV27 to TRBJ2-2; 11 positions match TRBD2. The CDR3 is 16 amino acids. Germline lookup yields CDR1 MNHEY and CDR2 SMNVEV (reference sequence). Germline trimming cut 7 bases from V and 4 bases from J; bases unmatched to any gene: 8. The CDR3 loop reads CASTLLAGVGTGELFF. Here the CDR3 DNA reads TGTGCCAGCACATTACTAGCGGGAGTCGGCACCGGGGAGCTGTTTTTT.